Listed below are T cell receptor beta chains from one sample, sequenced in a study of T-cell memory formation after mild COVID-19. TCRdb passed the 5' RACE reads through MiXCR, listing each CDR3 protein once. The sample has about 310,000 distinct CDR3 sequences; 15% are singletons. The specimen sequenced was PBMCs or a T cell subset sorted from them (not recorded which). These receptor sequences come from a man between 18 and 35 years old who had mild COVID-19 (a few samples of this study predate the infection). Cell type and time point are not known. The CDR3 runs from the conserved cysteine through the conserved F or W. Each record gives: V gene, D gene, J gene, clone size, CDR3 protein, CDR3 DNA. D genes are given only for firm matches. Expanded clones get a size class; other rows say once, few or many, or leave the size out.

v_call: TRBV5-1
d_call: TRBD1
j_call: TRBJ1-1
clone_size: -
cdr3_aa: CASRAPGQGLRRDTEAFF
cdr3_nt: TGCGCCAGCAGGGCGCCGGGACAGGGGTTAAGGAGGGACACTGAAGCTTTCTTT

v_call: TRBV24-1
d_call: -
j_call: TRBJ2-3
clone_size: few
cdr3_aa: CATSPSAGATDTQYF
cdr3_nt: TGTGCCACCAGTCCTTCAGCGGGCGCCACAGATACGCAGTATTTT

v_call: TRBV7-2
d_call: -
j_call: TRBJ2-3
clone_size: -
cdr3_aa: CASSSIGGLSVDTQYF
cdr3_nt: TGTGCCAGCAGCTCCATAGGCGGGCTCTCCGTAGATACGCAGTATTTT

v_call: TRBV20-1
d_call: -
j_call: TRBJ2-7
clone_size: few
cdr3_aa: CSAVGAAPYEQYF
cdr3_nt: TGCAGTGCCGTCGGGGCGGCTCCCTACGAGCAGTACTTC

v_call: TRBV6-5
d_call: -
j_call: TRBJ2-3
clone_size: few
cdr3_aa: CASRAPTDTQYF
cdr3_nt: TGTGCCAGCAGGGCCCCCACAGATACGCAGTATTTT

v_call: TRBV4-1
d_call: -
j_call: TRBJ1-5
clone_size: many
cdr3_aa: CASRGGENQPQHF
cdr3_nt: TGCGCCAGCAGAGGAGGGGAGAATCAGCCCCAGCATTTT

v_call: TRBV5-1
d_call: TRBD1
j_call: TRBJ2-3
clone_size: few
cdr3_aa: CASSGIRGSRTDTQYF
cdr3_nt: TGCGCCAGCAGCGGGATCAGGGGGTCACGCACAGATACGCAGTATTTT

v_call: TRBV5-5
d_call: -
j_call: TRBJ2-7
clone_size: once
cdr3_aa: CASSLGRADYEQYF
cdr3_nt: TGTGCCAGCAGCTTGGGCAGGGCCGACTACGAGCAGTACTTC

v_call: TRBV4-1
d_call: -
j_call: TRBJ1-5
clone_size: few
cdr3_aa: CASSQDRQGFAQPQHF
cdr3_nt: TGCGCCAGCAGCCAAGATCGCCAGGGGTTCGCTCAGCCCCAGCATTTT

v_call: TRBV12-3/TRBV12-4
d_call: -
j_call: TRBJ2-7
clone_size: few
cdr3_aa: CASRSTSNEQYF
cdr3_nt: TGTGCCAGCAGATCGACTAGTAACGAGCAGTACTTC

v_call: TRBV20-1
d_call: -
j_call: TRBJ1-4
clone_size: many
cdr3_aa: CSARRAVHEKLFF
cdr3_nt: TGCAGTGCTAGACGGGCGGTCCATGAAAAACTGTTTTTT

v_call: TRBV27
d_call: -
j_call: TRBJ2-2
clone_size: -
cdr3_aa: CASSLLVALPGELFF
cdr3_nt: TGTGCCAGCAGTTTATTGGTAGCCCTACCCGGGGAGCTGTTTTTT

v_call: TRBV5-1
d_call: TRBD1
j_call: TRBJ2-1
clone_size: -
cdr3_aa: CASSPGQGGNEQFF
cdr3_nt: TGCGCCAGCAGCCCGGGACAGGGTGGCAATGAGCAGTTCTTC

v_call: TRBV7-2
d_call: -
j_call: TRBJ1-3
clone_size: few
cdr3_aa: CASTPRVEGDTIYF
cdr3_nt: TGTGCCAGCACTCCACGGGTCGAGGGAGACACCATATATTTT

v_call: TRBV25-1
d_call: -
j_call: TRBJ2-3
clone_size: -
cdr3_aa: CASSEPTGTDTQYF
cdr3_nt: TGTGCCAGCAGTGAACCTACAGGGACAGATACGCAGTATTTT

v_call: TRBV12-3/TRBV12-4
d_call: -
j_call: TRBJ2-5
clone_size: -
cdr3_aa: CASSFPRASQETQYF
cdr3_nt: TGTGCCAGCAGTTTTCCTAGGGCTAGCCAAGAGACCCAGTACTTC

v_call: TRBV7-9
d_call: -
j_call: TRBJ1-3
clone_size: -
cdr3_aa: CASSLLQGLSGNTIYF
cdr3_nt: TGTGCCAGCAGCTTGCTACAGGGCCTCTCTGGAAACACCATATATTTT

v_call: TRBV5-1
d_call: -
j_call: TRBJ2-3
clone_size: -
cdr3_aa: CASSAGYQARADTQYF
cdr3_nt: TGCGCCAGCAGTGCCGGGTACCAGGCTAGGGCAGATACGCAGTATTTT

v_call: TRBV4-1
d_call: -
j_call: TRBJ2-7
clone_size: many
cdr3_aa: CASSRDRNTYEQYF
cdr3_nt: TGCGCCAGCAGCCGAGACAGGAATACCTACGAGCAGTACTTC

v_call: TRBV9
d_call: -
j_call: TRBJ1-3
clone_size: -
cdr3_aa: CASSKDLSSGNTIYF
cdr3_nt: TGTGCCAGCAGCAAGGACCTGTCTTCTGGAAACACCATATATTTT

v_call: TRBV6-1
d_call: -
j_call: TRBJ1-5
clone_size: few
cdr3_aa: CATTYGTREGSRMWPQHF
cdr3_nt: TGTGCCACCACGTATGGGACACGGGAAGGCTCAAGGATGTGGCCCCAGCATTTT

v_call: TRBV5-1
d_call: -
j_call: TRBJ1-1
clone_size: -
cdr3_aa: CASSPPGPNTEAFF
cdr3_nt: TGCGCCAGCAGCCCCCCCGGACCGAACACTGAAGCTTTCTTT

v_call: TRBV20-1
d_call: -
j_call: TRBJ1-2
clone_size: few
cdr3_aa: CSATPGPRDLFGYTF
cdr3_nt: TGCAGTGCTACCCCCGGACCCCGGGACCTCTTCGGCTACACCTTC

v_call: TRBV6-1
d_call: -
j_call: TRBJ1-1
clone_size: -
cdr3_aa: CASSEVSLNTEAFF
cdr3_nt: TGTGCCAGCAGTGAAGTATCGCTGAACACTGAAGCTTTCTTT

v_call: TRBV5-1
d_call: -
j_call: TRBJ2-2
clone_size: many
cdr3_aa: CASSLYGMVNTGELFF
cdr3_nt: TGCGCCAGCAGCTTGTATGGGATGGTCAACACCGGGGAGCTGTTTTTT

v_call: TRBV5-5
d_call: TRBD2
j_call: TRBJ2-7
clone_size: -
cdr3_aa: CASSRGLAGAPYEQYF
cdr3_nt: TGTGCCAGCAGCCGAGGACTAGCGGGCGCCCCCTACGAGCAGTACTTC

v_call: TRBV20-1
d_call: -
j_call: TRBJ2-3
clone_size: many
cdr3_aa: CSARVQGTDTQYF
cdr3_nt: TGCAGTGCTAGAGTACAGGGCACAGATACGCAGTATTTT

v_call: TRBV7-9
d_call: TRBD2
j_call: TRBJ2-5
clone_size: few
cdr3_aa: CASSRNTLSGGATQYF
cdr3_nt: TGTGCCAGCAGCCGAAACACCCTTAGCGGGGGGGCGACCCAGTACTTC

v_call: TRBV12-3/TRBV12-4
d_call: TRBD2
j_call: TRBJ2-3
clone_size: -
cdr3_aa: CASSLERGGLRQYF
cdr3_nt: TGTGCCAGCAGTTTAGAGCGGGGGGGTCTCAGGCAGTATTTT

v_call: TRBV25-1
d_call: -
j_call: TRBJ1-1
clone_size: -
cdr3_aa: CASSNLRITEAFF
cdr3_nt: TGTGCCAGCAGTAACCTGCGGATTACTGAAGCTTTCTTT

v_call: TRBV10-3
d_call: TRBD1
j_call: TRBJ1-1
clone_size: -
cdr3_aa: CASQRVQGALNTEAFF
cdr3_nt: TGTGCCTCACAACGGGTACAGGGGGCCCTGAACACTGAAGCTTTCTTT

v_call: TRBV12-3/TRBV12-4
d_call: TRBD2
j_call: TRBJ2-3
clone_size: -
cdr3_aa: CASSPQRENTDTQYF
cdr3_nt: TGTGCCAGCAGTCCGCAGCGGGAGAACACAGATACGCAGTATTTT

v_call: TRBV12-3/TRBV12-4
d_call: TRBD2
j_call: TRBJ2-2
clone_size: few
cdr3_aa: CASSFQLAGGTGELFF
cdr3_nt: TGTGCCAGCAGTTTCCAACTAGCGGGGGGTACCGGGGAGCTGTTTTTT

v_call: TRBV5-5
d_call: TRBD1
j_call: TRBJ1-2
clone_size: -
cdr3_aa: CASSVQGARGYGYTF
cdr3_nt: TGTGCCAGCAGCGTCCAGGGGGCCAGGGGTTATGGCTACACCTTC

v_call: TRBV10-3
d_call: -
j_call: TRBJ2-1
clone_size: few
cdr3_aa: CAISGTAPEQFF
cdr3_nt: TGTGCCATCAGTGGGACAGCTCCTGAGCAGTTCTTC

v_call: TRBV6-5
d_call: TRBD1
j_call: TRBJ1-4
clone_size: -
cdr3_aa: CASSYGGQGLEYEKLFF
cdr3_nt: TGTGCCAGCAGTTACGGCGGACAGGGACTCGAATATGAAAAACTGTTTTTT

v_call: TRBV7-3
d_call: TRBD2
j_call: TRBJ2-3
clone_size: few
cdr3_aa: CASSLGLAGRSTDTQYF
cdr3_nt: TGTGCCAGCAGCTTAGGGCTAGCGGGGAGAAGCACAGATACGCAGTATTTT

v_call: TRBV7-2
d_call: -
j_call: TRBJ1-1
clone_size: many
cdr3_aa: CASSLEQNTEAFF
cdr3_nt: TGTGCCAGCAGCTTAGAACAGAACACTGAAGCTTTCTTT

v_call: TRBV7-2
d_call: -
j_call: TRBJ1-3
clone_size: many
cdr3_aa: CASSLVGNTIYF
cdr3_nt: TGTGCCAGCAGCTTAGTGGGAAACACCATATATTTT

v_call: TRBV28
d_call: TRBD1
j_call: TRBJ1-4
clone_size: few
cdr3_aa: CASSPSGGSNEKLFF
cdr3_nt: TGTGCCAGCAGTCCTTCAGGGGGATCTAATGAAAAACTGTTTTTT

v_call: TRBV4-3
d_call: -
j_call: TRBJ2-7
clone_size: few
cdr3_aa: CASSQDLGPGDMTYEQYF
cdr3_nt: TGCGCCAGCAGCCAAGATCTCGGCCCGGGGGACATGACCTACGAGCAGTACTTC